This T cell receptor (beta chain) stems from a study of blood T cells in healthy people across ages. The study's findings and limits: Older individuals had lower TCR beta diversity per million T cells (the decline was roughly linear).

Remarks on this clonotype: No antigen is known for it.

The V end lost 8 bases, the J end lost 0 bases, and 17 bases lay between the germline ends. This CDR3 contains 15 residues. Germline CDR1 SGHDT, CDR2 YYEEEE. Through a sample-barcoded 5' primer and a J-beta primer mix, a second PCR was run for roughly 6 to 12 cycles. MiXCR, applied by TCRdb to the 5' RACE reads, yields one record per CDR3 protein. This repertoire shows a few hundred thousand distinct CDR3 sequences, 25% to 30% found once; its top ten account for approximately 18%. Each donor had 8 to 10 milliliters of peripheral blood drawn. The chain carries TRBV5-6 and TRBJ1-1, with a tentative D call TRBD1 (5 bases). Sequencing input: blood. The TCR originated in a woman in her sixties or seventies in good health. CDR3 residues: CASHDSSLMNTEAFF. The DNA of the CDR3 is TGTGCCAGTCACGACAGTTCTCTCATGAACACTGAAGCTTTCTTT. Variable domain in full (rest from reference TRBV5-6 and TRBJ1-1): DAGVTQSPTHLIKTRGQQVTLRCSPKSGHDTVSWYQQALGQGPQFIFQYYEEEERQRGNFPDRFSGHQFPNYSSELNVNALLLGDSALYLCASHDSSLMNTEAFFGQGTRLTVV.